Shown below are 12 T cell receptor beta chains from a single sample sequenced in a study of T-cell memory formation after mild COVID-19 (dated by TCRdb to the early 2020s). Library prep was done by 5' RACE. Sequencing used an Illumina NovaSeq 6000. Using fastp at Q25 and MiXCR, TCRdb reprocessed the public reads and kept productive beta chains. Under each unique CDR3 protein, matching rows form one entry showing the most common genes and DNA. The table for this sample lists about 140,000 distinct CDR3 sequences; more than 13% of them were counted only once. The ten most abundant clones make up more than 25% of the sample. Specimen: PBMCs or a T cell subset sorted from them (not recorded which). The receptors were sampled from an adult woman who had mild COVID-19 (a few samples of this study predate the infection). The sample titles of this study are shuffled in the database, so cell type and time point are left out; the donor was told from shared clones.

This clonotype was recorded a few times. This chain uses TRBV20-1 with TRBJ2-3; 7 bases fit TRBD2. Germline lookup yields CDR1 DFQATT and CDR2 SNEGSKA (reference sequence). The CDR3 totals 15 residues. The J segment lost 2 bases and the V segment lost 5 bases, leaving 10 bases of the junction unmatched. DNA of the CDR3: TGCAGTGCTCCCACCGGGCGGGAGCCCACAGATACGCAGTATTTT. This gives the protein CSAPTGREPTDTQYF.

The V gene is TRBV29-1, the J gene TRBJ2-7; TRBD1 matches 7 bases. The CDR3 covers 12 residues. The ends lost 4 bases at V and 4 bases at J; junction bases unmatched: 4. Germline loops: CDR1 SQVTM, CDR2 ANQGSEA. Here the CDR3 DNA reads TGCAGCGTTGTGGCAGGGGGATACGAGCAGTACTTC. Residues: CSVVAGGYEQYF.

This rearrangement joins TRBV7-6 to TRBJ1-5; the D is unclear. There are 16 residues in the CDR3. V dropped 2 bases and J dropped 4 bases, with 15 bases sitting between them. The germline V gene encodes CDR1 SGHVS and CDR2 FNYEAQ. The CDR3 DNA sequence: TGTGCCAGCAGCTTACCCTCGGCAGCTCTAAATCAGCCCCAGCATTTT. It is translated as CASSLPSAALNQPQHF.

The chain links TRBV15 to TRBJ2-1; 8 nucleotides match TRBD1. J was trimmed by 9 bases and V by 0 bases; bases with no gene match: 10. Germline V CDR1 and CDR2: LNHNV, YYDKDF (reference sequence). The CDR3 loop spans 16 amino acids. As DNA, the CDR3 is TGTGCCACCAGCAGAGATCATGTCACAGGGGGAGGTGAGCAGTTCTTC. It specifies CATSRDHVTGGGEQFF.

This clonotype showed up just a few times. The chain combines TRBV4-1 with TRBJ2-5; weak D call: TRBD1 (5 bases). Between the trimmed V and J ends, which lost 0 bases and 5 bases, there was a span of 16 bases. The length of the CDR3 is 16 residues. Germline CDR1 reads MGHRA; CDR2 reads YSYEKL. CDR3 protein: CASSQDESRVKETQYF. The CDR3 DNA is TGCGCCAGCAGCCAAGATGAAAGCAGGGTTAAGGAGACCCAGTACTTC.

In its sample, this clonotype was seen a few times. J is TRBJ1-1 and V is TRBV30; no clear D. This CDR3 region has 12 residues. V lost 1 base and J lost 4, with 7 bases in between. Germline V CDR1 and CDR2: GTSNPN, SVGIG (reference sequence). The DNA of the CDR3 is TGTGCCTGGAGTGAGGGAAGCACTGAAGCTTTCTTT. The encoded protein is CAWSEGSTEAFF.

This rearrangement joins TRBV28 to TRBJ2-5; 10 nucleotides line up with TRBD2. The CDR3 has 17 residues. Per germline, CDR1 MDHEN and CDR2 SYDVKM. Trimming removed 5 bases from V and 5 bases from J; junction bases left unmatched: 14. CDR3 loop: CASSILSPSGSRETQYF. CDR3 nucleotide sequence: TGTGCCAGCAGTATACTGTCTCCTAGCGGGAGTCGGGAGACCCAGTACTTC. The whole variable domain, filled in from reference TRBV28 and TRBJ2-5, reads DVKVTQSSRYLVKRTGEKVFLECVQDMDHENMFWYRQDPGLGLRLIYFSYDVKMKEKGDIPEGYSVSREKKERFSLILESASTNQTSMYLCASSILSPSGSRETQYFGPGTRLLVL.

V usage is TRBV9 and J usage is TRBJ2-2; 7 bases map to TRBD2. Trimming took 0 bases from V and 6 from J; bases not matched to a gene: 8. CDR1 and CDR2 (germline): SGDLS, YYNGEE. The CDR3 covers 16 residues. CDR3 in DNA: TGTGCCAGCAGCGTAGTTGGGAGGGAGGCGGCCGGGGAGCTGTTTTTT. Residues: CASSVVGREAAGELFF. The variable domain in full, completed from reference TRBV9 and TRBJ2-2, reads DSGVTQTPKHLITATGQRVTLRCSPRSGDLSVYWYQQSLDQGLQFLIQYYNGEERAKGNILERFSAQQFPDLHSELNLSSLELGDSALYFCASSVVGREAAGELFFGEGSRLTVL.

The sample holds a few counts of this clonotype. The V and J genes are TRBV20-1 and TRBJ2-1; the D gene is possibly TRBD2 (6 bases). This CDR3 is built from 13 residues. V lost 2 bases and J lost 7, with 12 bases in between. Germline CDR1 DFQATT, CDR2 SNEGSKA (reference sequence). CDR3 nucleotides: TGCAGTGCTAGAAGGGTAGCGGAGAATGAGCAGTTCTTC. Encoded protein: CSARRVAENEQFF.

This clonotype appeared many times. The J gene is TRBJ2-7, the V gene TRBV7-9, with 10 bases that match TRBD2. The CDR3 runs to 16 residues. CDR1 is SEHNR and CDR2 is FQNEAQ in the germline V gene (reference sequence). After removal of 3 bases from V and 3 bases from J, the junction contained 8 bases not matched to a gene. The CDR3 DNA is TGTGCCAGCAGCTTGGGGTCTAGCGGGAGCTTCTACGAGCAGTACTTC. Translating gives CASSLGSSGSFYEQYF.

This rearrangement joins TRBV30 to TRBJ1-1; D ambiguous. The CDR3 is 11 amino acids. Germline CDR1 and CDR2: GTSNPN and SVGIG (reference sequence). Between the trimmed V and J ends, which lost 2 bases and 7 bases, there was a span of 8 bases. The CDR3 DNA is TGTGCCTGGAGTTGGGTCAGTGAAGCTTTCTTT. Encoded protein: CAWSWVSEAFF.

This clonotype was picked up a small number of times. In DNA form, the CDR3 reads TGTGCCACCAGTGATTTACCCGGGTCCTACAATGAGCAGTTCTTC. It encodes CATSDLPGSYNEQFF. The V call is TRBV24-1, the J call TRBJ2-1, with D hard to call. Germline assignment: CDR1 KGHDR and CDR2 SFDVKD. The ends were cut back, 1 base at V and 1 base at J, with 7 bases in the middle. The CDR3 has 15 residues.